The clone carrying this T cell receptor beta chain was seen a single time. V lost 4 bases to trimming and J lost 5 bases; unmatched junction nucleotides: 3. The CDR3 is 13 amino acids. The V gene's germline CDR1 is SGHDT and CDR2 YYEEEE. TCRdb keeps only in-frame clones here, not all; method: immunoSEQ multiplex PCR. Of about 97,000 clones listed, about nine tenths are singletons. The sample originates from a study of siplizumab effects on memory and regulatory T cells. The sequenced sample consisted of non-Treg CD4+ T cells sorted from blood. The chain recombines TRBV5-6 with TRBJ1-5; 7 nucleotides line up with TRBD1. The TCR originated in a human donor in good health. The CDR3 DNA sequence: TGTGCCAGCAGCCCAGGGGGGGATCAGCCCCAGCATTTT. This gives the protein CASSPGGDQPQHF.